These 23 T cell receptor beta chains share one sample of origin, sequenced in a study of neurological immune-mediated disorders. Via MiXCR, TCRdb re-called the 5' RACE reads, giving one row per CDR3 protein. The sample shows about 38,000 distinct CDR3 sequences, roughly 4.8% of them seen only once. Sequencing used CD4+ T cells from blood. These TCRs come from a man younger than 35 in good health.

This clonotype appeared many times. This chain joins TRBV11-2 and TRBJ1-1, with D hard to call. CDR3 length: 14 residues. Trimming removed 7 bases from V and 5 bases from J, with 17 bases in between. CDR1 and CDR2 (germline): SGHAT, FQNNGV. The CDR3, as DNA: TGTGCCAGCACCGCTCAGGAGAGGGCAACTGAAGCTTTCTTT. Residues: CASTAQERATEAFF.

The chain employs TRBV5-6 and TRBJ2-5, with TRBD1 matching 8 bases. V shed 0 bases and J 2 bases; nucleotides not matched to a gene: 3. The CDR3 is 15 amino acids. Germline V lookup: CDR1 SGHDT, CDR2 YYEEEE. In DNA, the CDR3 is TGTGCCAGCAGCTTGGAGGGACAGGCACAAGAGACCCAGTACTTC. This codes for CASSLEGQAQETQYF.

There are many counts of this clonotype. The chain is built from TRBV6-2 or TRBV6-3 and TRBJ1-5; 8 positions agree with TRBD1. CDR1 is MNHEY and CDR2 is SVGEGT in the germline V gene. The CDR3 contains 14 residues. The ends lost 6 bases at V and 3 bases at J; junction bases unmatched: 4. The CDR3: CASSYRGNNQPQHF. CDR3 sequence (DNA): TGTGCCAGCAGCTACAGGGGGAACAATCAGCCCCAGCATTTT.

The sample holds many counts of this clonotype. The chain combines TRBV5-1 with TRBJ1-1; D is perhaps TRBD1 (5 bases). This CDR3 has 14 residues. Germline V lookup: CDR1 SGHRS, CDR2 YFSETQ. V lost 1 base and J 0 bases, leaving 7 bases between the germline ends. The CDR3 region is CASSLTGMNTEAFF. Written as DNA, the CDR3 is TGCGCCAGCAGCTTGACAGGTATGAACACTGAAGCTTTCTTT.

This clonotype showed up many times. This chain joins TRBV6-5 and TRBJ1-1; 8 bases are a match to TRBD1. The CDR3 runs 14 residues. Germline lookup yields CDR1 MNHEY and CDR2 SVGAGI. V trimming: 3 bases; J trimming: 4 bases; junction bases outside the gene matches: 4. DNA for the CDR3: TGTGCCAGCAGTTATGGACAGGGAAGCACTGAAGCTTTCTTT. This translates into CASSYGQGSTEAFF.

This clonotype has a count of ten or more. V is TRBV20-1 and J is TRBJ1-2, with D tentatively TRBD1 (6 bases). With 5 bases removed from V and 2 bases from J, the gap between germline ends came to 12 bases. Looked up from germline, CDR1 is DFQATT and CDR2 is SNEGSKA (reference sequence). This CDR3 is 13 amino acids long. CDR3 nucleotide sequence: TGCAGTGCTCCGAACAGGGACAACTATGGCTACACCTTC. This sequence encodes CSAPNRDNYGYTF.

This clonotype was observed at least ten times. The junction and the germline gene differ at one end; a read error may be behind it. The chain links TRBV7-7 to TRBJ2-3; D is ambiguous. This CDR3 spans 13 amino acids. CDR1 and CDR2 (germline): SSHAT, FNYEAQ (reference sequence). The CDR3 loop reads CASSQSGTDTQYF. The CDR3 DNA follows: TGTGCTAGCAGCCAGAGTGGGACAGATACGCAGTATTTT.

At least ten counts were recorded for this clonotype. The CDR3 DNA sequence: TGTGCCAGCAGGACAGGGCTCGAGGGCTACACCTTC. Its translation is CASRTGLEGYTF. This chain links TRBV2 with TRBJ1-2, with 7 bases aligning to TRBD1. The V gene end was trimmed by 6 bases and the J gene end by 8 bases; junction bases not matched to a gene: 6. CDR3 length equals 12 residues. CDR1 is SNHLY, CDR2 FYNNEI, per germline.

The sample holds many counts of this clonotype. The genes are TRBV28 and TRBJ1-2; D unresolved. In germline, CDR1 is MDHEN, CDR2 SYDVKM. V was pared by 3 bases and J by 8 bases, with 16 bases between. The CDR3 extends over 14 amino acids. The CDR3 DNA reads TGTGCCAGCAGTTTGGTACAGACTTCTATGGGCTACACCTTC. Amino acids: CASSLVQTSMGYTF.

This clonotype has at least ten counts. V usage is TRBV7-2 and J usage is TRBJ2-2; the match to TRBD2 covers 10 bases. Germline V gives CDR1 SGHTA, CDR2 FQGNSA. This CDR3 is built from 18 residues. V trimming: 5 bases; J trimming: 4 bases; junction bases outside the gene matches: 13. The DNA for the CDR3 is TGTGCCAGCAGCGACCAAGCGGGACTAGCGAGGAGCACCGGGGAGCTGTTTTTT. Its translation: CASSDQAGLARSTGELFF.

This clonotype was detected many times. The chain carries TRBV5-1 and TRBJ2-3; D gene unclear. This CDR3 has 12 amino acids. The germline V and J ends were trimmed by 0 bases and 5 bases, with 4 bases remaining between them. Germline V gene lookup returns CDR1 SGHRS and CDR2 YFSETQ. The CDR3 region is CASSLEEDTQYF. CDR3 bases: TGCGCCAGCAGCTTGGAGGAAGATACGCAGTATTTT.

In its sample, this clonotype was seen many times. This chain uses TRBV6-1 with TRBJ1-5; perhaps TRBD1 as D (6 bases). CDR3 length: 14 residues. Trimming cost V 6 bases and J 6 bases, with 15 bases left between them. Germline V CDR1 and CDR2: MNHNS, SASEGT. The CDR3 nucleotides read TGTGCCAGCAGCGTTCAGGGACACGGTCAGCCCCAGCATTTT. Its translation is CASSVQGHGQPQHF.

This clonotype was recorded at least ten times. The rearrangement joins TRBV20-1 to TRBJ2-3; a possible D gene is TRBD1 (6 bases). The CDR3 is 13 amino acids. Trimming took 1 base from V and 4 from J, leaving 9 bases between them. Per germline, CDR1 DFQATT and CDR2 SNEGSKA (reference sequence). The CDR3 reads CSARGPGADTQYF. The DNA of the CDR3 is TGCAGTGCTAGAGGACCAGGGGCAGATACGCAGTATTTT.

This clonotype was found many times. This sequence joins TRBV5-1 and TRBJ1-1, with D unclear. CDR1 is SGHRS and CDR2 is YFSETQ in the germline V gene. The length of the CDR3 is 13 residues. V was shortened by 4 bases and J by 0 bases, with 7 bases between the two germline ends. CDR3 DNA sequence: TGCGCCAGCAGCCCGGATTTGAACACTGAAGCTTTCTTT. Translating gives CASSPDLNTEAFF.

In its sample, this clonotype was seen many times. The chain carries TRBV7-2 and TRBJ2-3; D unresolved. Per the germline V gene, CDR1 is SGHTA and CDR2 is FQGNSA. This CDR3 is built from 14 residues. Trimming cost V 1 base and J 6 bases, with 11 bases left between them. CDR3 DNA: TGTGCCAGCAGCTTAGTTCCTAACGGGGATACGCAGTATTTT. Its translation: CASSLVPNGDTQYF.

This chain connects TRBV20-1 to TRBJ1-1; D is unresolved. The CDR3 spans 11 residues. Looked up from germline, CDR1 is DFQATT and CDR2 is SNEGSKA (reference sequence). Trimming shortened V by 8 bases and J by 0 bases, and 7 bases separated the two germline ends. The CDR3 loop reads CSPRLNTEAFF. The CDR3 nucleotides read TGCAGTCCGCGATTGAACACTGAAGCTTTCTTT.

This clonotype has at least ten counts. V usage is TRBV9 and J usage is TRBJ2-3, with 12 bases lining up with TRBD2. The CDR3 is 14 residues long. With V trimmed by 3 bases and J by 4 bases, 0 bases remained unmatched. CDR1 is SGDLS, CDR2 YYNGEE, per germline. The CDR3 sequence: CASSASGGADTQYF. The CDR3 region has the DNA TGTGCCAGCAGCGCTAGCGGGGGGGCAGATACGCAGTATTTT.

This clonotype was observed many times. The chain links TRBV4-3 to TRBJ1-1; D not certain. The length of the CDR3 is 15 residues. Trimming cost V 1 base and J 4 bases, with 13 bases left between them. In germline, CDR1 is LGHNA, CDR2 YSLEER. The DNA of the CDR3 is TGCGCCAGCAGCCAAGGGAGGGCCCTTCGCACTGAAGCTTTCTTT. It specifies CASSQGRALRTEAFF.

This clonotype has ten or more counts. The chain joins TRBV5-1 to TRBJ1-4, with D possibly matching TRBD1 (5 bases). Per germline, CDR1 SGHRS and CDR2 YFSETQ. There are 15 residues in the CDR3. With 4 bases removed from V and 2 bases from J, the gap between germline ends came to 12 bases. The CDR3 spells CASSPQGSTNEKLFF. The CDR3 DNA reads as TGCGCCAGCAGCCCGCAGGGTAGCACTAATGAAAAACTGTTTTTT.

This clonotype was detected many times. The rearrangement joins TRBV20-1 to TRBJ1-2; 7 nucleotides agree with TRBD1. The CDR3 spans 15 residues. Losses at the gene ends were 5 bases for V and 3 bases for J; bases not matched to a gene: 12. Germline V lookup: CDR1 DFQATT, CDR2 SNEGSKA (reference sequence). The CDR3 is CSALNWDSRDYGYTF. The CDR3 DNA is TGCAGTGCTCTAAATTGGGACAGTAGGGACTATGGCTACACCTTC.

Ten or more counts support this clonotype. The CDR3 reads CASSPSRVPYEQYF. The DNA for the CDR3 is TGTGCCAGCAGCCCGTCGCGTGTTCCCTACGAGCAGTACTTC. V and J are TRBV7-9 and TRBJ2-7; D is unclear. Looked up from germline, CDR1 is SEHNR and CDR2 is FQNEAQ (reference sequence). The CDR3 contains 14 residues. Trimming took 5 bases from V and 2 from J, leaving 13 bases between them.

This clonotype was seen repeatedly, ten times or more. Written as DNA, the CDR3 is TGTGCCACCAGTGACCCAACCCTAGGAGGTGGCTACACCTTC. Translating gives CATSDPTLGGGYTF. This chain connects TRBV24-1 to TRBJ1-2; D is ambiguous. In germline, CDR1 is KGHDR, CDR2 SFDVKD. This CDR3 contains 14 residues. V was trimmed by 4 bases and J by 7 bases, leaving 15 bases between them.

The sample holds many counts of this clonotype. This chain links TRBV7-2 with TRBJ2-1; no clear D gene. This CDR3 region has 13 residues. CDR1 and CDR2 (germline): SGHTA, FQGNSA. V was cut by 2 bases and J by 9 bases, with 11 bases left in between. CDR3 in amino acids: CASSLSREAEQFF. The CDR3 coding sequence is TGTGCCAGCAGCTTATCCAGAGAGGCTGAGCAGTTCTTC.